This TCR beta chain was profiled in a study of T cell changes during pregnancy in multiple sclerosis. Some clones are missing from TCRdb's copy, which holds only in-frame ones; the method was immunoSEQ multiplex PCR. Of 98,000 or so clones detected, about 93% appear once; the ten largest clones hold more than 0.75%. Specimen: peripheral blood, collected after pregnancy. The receptor comes from a female donor with multiple sclerosis, enrolled in a pregnancy study.

Here the CDR3 reads CASSHVTSYEQYF. The CDR3 DNA reads TGCGCCAGCAGTCACGTCACCAGTTACGAGCAGTACTTC. This chain joins TRBV23-1 and TRBJ2-7; D is unresolved. TRBV23-1 is flagged as an ORF with uncertain function. The CDR3 loop spans 13 amino acids. Trimming pared 3 bases from V and 4 bases from J, leaving 10 bases between.